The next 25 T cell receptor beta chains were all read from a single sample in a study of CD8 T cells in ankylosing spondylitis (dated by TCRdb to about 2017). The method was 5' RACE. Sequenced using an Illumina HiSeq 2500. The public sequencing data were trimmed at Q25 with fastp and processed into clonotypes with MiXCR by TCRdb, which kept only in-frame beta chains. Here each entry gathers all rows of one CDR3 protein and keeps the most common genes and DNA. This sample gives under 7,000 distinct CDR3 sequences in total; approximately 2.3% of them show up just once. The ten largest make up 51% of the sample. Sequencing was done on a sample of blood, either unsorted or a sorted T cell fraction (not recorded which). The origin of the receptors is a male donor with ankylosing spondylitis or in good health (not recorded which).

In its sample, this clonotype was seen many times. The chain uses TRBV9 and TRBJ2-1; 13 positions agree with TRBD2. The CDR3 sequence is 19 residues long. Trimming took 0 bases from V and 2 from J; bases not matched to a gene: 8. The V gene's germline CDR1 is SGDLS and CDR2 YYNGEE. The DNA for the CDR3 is TGTGCCAGCAGCGTAGCTGGACTAGCGGGAGCCGGGGCCTACAATGAGCAGTTCTTC. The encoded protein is CASSVAGLAGAGAYNEQFF.

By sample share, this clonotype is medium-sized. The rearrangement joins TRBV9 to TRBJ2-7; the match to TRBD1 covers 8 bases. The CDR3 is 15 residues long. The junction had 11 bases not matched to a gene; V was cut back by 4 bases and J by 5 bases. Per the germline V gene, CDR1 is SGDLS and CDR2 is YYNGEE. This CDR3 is CASSPSGQGPDEQYF. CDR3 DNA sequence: TGTGCCAGCAGCCCTTCAGGACAGGGCCCTGACGAGCAGTACTTC.

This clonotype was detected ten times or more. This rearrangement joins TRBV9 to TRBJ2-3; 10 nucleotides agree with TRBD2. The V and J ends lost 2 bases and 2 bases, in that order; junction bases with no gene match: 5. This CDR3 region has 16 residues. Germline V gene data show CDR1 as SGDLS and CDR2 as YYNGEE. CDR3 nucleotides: TGTGCCAGCAGCGTCGGGACTAGCGCAAACACAGATACGCAGTATTTT. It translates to CASSVGTSANTDTQYF.

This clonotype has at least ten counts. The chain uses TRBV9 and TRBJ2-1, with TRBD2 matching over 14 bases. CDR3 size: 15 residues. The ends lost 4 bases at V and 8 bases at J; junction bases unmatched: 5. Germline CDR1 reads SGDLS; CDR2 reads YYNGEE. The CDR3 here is CASSTGTSGRDEQFF. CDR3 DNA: TGTGCCAGCAGCACCGGGACTAGCGGGAGAGATGAGCAGTTCTTC. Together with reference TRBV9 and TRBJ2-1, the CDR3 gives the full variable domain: DSGVTQTPKHLITATGQRVTLRCSPRSGDLSVYWYQQSLDQGLQFLIQYYNGEERAKGNILERFSAQQFPDLHSELNLSSLELGDSALYFCASSTGTSGRDEQFFGPGTRLTVL.

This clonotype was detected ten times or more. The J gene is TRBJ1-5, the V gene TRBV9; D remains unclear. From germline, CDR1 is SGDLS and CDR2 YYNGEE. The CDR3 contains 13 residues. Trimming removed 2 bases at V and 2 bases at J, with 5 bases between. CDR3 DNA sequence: TGTGCCAGCAGCGTTAGTGGCAATCAGCCCCAGCATTTT. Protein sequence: CASSVSGNQPQHF.

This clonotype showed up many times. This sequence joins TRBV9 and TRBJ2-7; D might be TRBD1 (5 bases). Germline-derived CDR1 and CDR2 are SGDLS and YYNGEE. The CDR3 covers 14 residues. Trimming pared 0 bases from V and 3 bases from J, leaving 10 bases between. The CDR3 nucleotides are TGTGCCAGCAGCGTAGCAGGGTTTGACTACGAGCAGTACTTC. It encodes CASSVAGFDYEQYF.

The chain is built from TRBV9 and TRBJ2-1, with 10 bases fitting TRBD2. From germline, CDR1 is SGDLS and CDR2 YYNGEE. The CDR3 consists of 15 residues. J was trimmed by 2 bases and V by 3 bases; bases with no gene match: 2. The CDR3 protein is CASSGGLAAYNEQFF. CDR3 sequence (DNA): TGTGCCAGCAGCGGTGGACTAGCGGCCTACAATGAGCAGTTCTTC. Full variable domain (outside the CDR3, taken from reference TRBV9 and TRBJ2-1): DSGVTQTPKHLITATGQRVTLRCSPRSGDLSVYWYQQSLDQGLQFLIQYYNGEERAKGNILERFSAQQFPDLHSELNLSSLELGDSALYFCASSGGLAAYNEQFFGPGTRLTVL.

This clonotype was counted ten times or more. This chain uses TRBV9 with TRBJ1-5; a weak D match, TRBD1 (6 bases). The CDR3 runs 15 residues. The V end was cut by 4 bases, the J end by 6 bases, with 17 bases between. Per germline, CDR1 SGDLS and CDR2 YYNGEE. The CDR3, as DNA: TGTGCCAGCAGCCCGGAAGGACAGCACAGTCAGCCCCAGCATTTT. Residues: CASSPEGQHSQPQHF. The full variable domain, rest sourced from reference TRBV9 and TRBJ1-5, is DSGVTQTPKHLITATGQRVTLRCSPRSGDLSVYWYQQSLDQGLQFLIQYYNGEERAKGNILERFSAQQFPDLHSELNLSSLELGDSALYFCASSPEGQHSQPQHFGDGTRLSIL.

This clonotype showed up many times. In DNA form, the CDR3 reads TGTGCCAGCAGCGGACCCGGGACTAGCGGGTACACAGATACGCAGTATTTT. This gives the protein CASSGPGTSGYTDTQYF. The chain has TRBV9 and TRBJ2-3, with 12 positions matching TRBD2. The germline V gene encodes CDR1 SGDLS and CDR2 YYNGEE. This CDR3 region has 17 residues. With 3 bases clipped from V and 2 bases from J, the junction kept 7 bases outside the gene matches.

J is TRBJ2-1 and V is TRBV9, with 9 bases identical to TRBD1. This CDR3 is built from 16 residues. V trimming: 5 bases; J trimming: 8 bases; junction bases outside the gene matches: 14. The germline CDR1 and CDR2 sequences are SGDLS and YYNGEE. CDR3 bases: TGTGCCAGCAGTGCCGGTACCGGGACAGGGTCGGATGAGCAGTTCTTC. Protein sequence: CASSAGTGTGSDEQFF.

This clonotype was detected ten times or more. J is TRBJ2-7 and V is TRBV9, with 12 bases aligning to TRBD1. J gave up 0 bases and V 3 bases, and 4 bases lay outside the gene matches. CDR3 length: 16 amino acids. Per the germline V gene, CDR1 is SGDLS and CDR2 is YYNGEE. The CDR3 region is CASSEGQGASSYEQYF. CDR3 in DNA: TGTGCCAGCAGCGAGGGACAGGGGGCGAGCTCCTACGAGCAGTACTTC. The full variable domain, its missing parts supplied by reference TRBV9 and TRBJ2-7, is DSGVTQTPKHLITATGQRVTLRCSPRSGDLSVYWYQQSLDQGLQFLIQYYNGEERAKGNILERFSAQQFPDLHSELNLSSLELGDSALYFCASSEGQGASSYEQYFGPGTRLTVT.

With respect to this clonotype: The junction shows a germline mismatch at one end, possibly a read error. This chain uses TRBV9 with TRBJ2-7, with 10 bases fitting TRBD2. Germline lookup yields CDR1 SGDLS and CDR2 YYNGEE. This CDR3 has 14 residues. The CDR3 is CAISVAGGSYEQYF. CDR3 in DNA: TGTGCCATCAGCGTAGCGGGGGGATCCTACGAGCAGTACTTC.

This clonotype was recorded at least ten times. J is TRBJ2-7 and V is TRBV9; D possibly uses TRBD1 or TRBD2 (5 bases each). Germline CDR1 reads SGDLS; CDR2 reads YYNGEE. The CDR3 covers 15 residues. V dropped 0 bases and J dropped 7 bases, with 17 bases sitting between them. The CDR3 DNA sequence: TGTGCCAGCAGCGTAGCGAGGGGCCCCTGGGTGGAGCAGTACTTC. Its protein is CASSVARGPWVEQYF.

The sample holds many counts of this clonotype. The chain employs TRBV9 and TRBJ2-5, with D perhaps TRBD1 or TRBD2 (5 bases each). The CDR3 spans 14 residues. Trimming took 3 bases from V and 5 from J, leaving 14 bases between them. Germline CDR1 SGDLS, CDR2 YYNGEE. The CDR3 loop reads CASSEGTSSETQYF. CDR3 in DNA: TGTGCCAGCAGCGAGGGGACCTCATCGGAGACCCAGTACTTC.

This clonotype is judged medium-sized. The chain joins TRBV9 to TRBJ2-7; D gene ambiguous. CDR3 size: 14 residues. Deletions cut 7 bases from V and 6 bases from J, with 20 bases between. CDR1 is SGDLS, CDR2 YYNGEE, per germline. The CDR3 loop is CASGKGYTSIEQYF. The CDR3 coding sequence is TGTGCCAGCGGGAAGGGCTACACCTCGATCGAGCAGTACTTC.

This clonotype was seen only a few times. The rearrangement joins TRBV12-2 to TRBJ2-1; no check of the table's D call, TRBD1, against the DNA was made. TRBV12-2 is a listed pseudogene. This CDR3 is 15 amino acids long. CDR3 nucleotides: TGTGCAAGTCGCTTAACCCTTCGGCGCGACAATGAGCAGTTCTTC. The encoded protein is CASRLTLRRDNEQFF.

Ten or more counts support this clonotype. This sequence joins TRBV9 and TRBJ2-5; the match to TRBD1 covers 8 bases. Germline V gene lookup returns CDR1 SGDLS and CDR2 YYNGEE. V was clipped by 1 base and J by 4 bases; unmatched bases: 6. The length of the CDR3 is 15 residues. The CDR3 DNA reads TGTGCCAGCAGCGTACGGACAGGGACCTTAGAGACCCAGTACTTC. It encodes CASSVRTGTLETQYF. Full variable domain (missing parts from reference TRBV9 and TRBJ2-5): DSGVTQTPKHLITATGQRVTLRCSPRSGDLSVYWYQQSLDQGLQFLIQYYNGEERAKGNILERFSAQQFPDLHSELNLSSLELGDSALYFCASSVRTGTLETQYFGPGTRLLVL.

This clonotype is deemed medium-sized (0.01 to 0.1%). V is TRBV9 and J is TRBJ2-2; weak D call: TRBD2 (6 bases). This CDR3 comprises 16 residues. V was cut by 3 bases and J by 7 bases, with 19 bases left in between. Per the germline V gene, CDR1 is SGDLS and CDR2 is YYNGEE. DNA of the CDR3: TGTGCCAGCAGCGCCCCCCTGGGGGGATTTGACGGGGAGCTGTTTTTT. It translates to CASSAPLGGFDGELFF.

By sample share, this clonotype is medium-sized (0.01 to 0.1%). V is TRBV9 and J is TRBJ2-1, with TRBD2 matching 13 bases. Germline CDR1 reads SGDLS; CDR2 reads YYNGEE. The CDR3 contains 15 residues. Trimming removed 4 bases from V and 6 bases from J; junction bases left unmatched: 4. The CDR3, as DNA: TGTGCCAGCAGCTCGGGACTAGCGGGATTCAATGAGCAGTTCTTC. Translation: CASSSGLAGFNEQFF.

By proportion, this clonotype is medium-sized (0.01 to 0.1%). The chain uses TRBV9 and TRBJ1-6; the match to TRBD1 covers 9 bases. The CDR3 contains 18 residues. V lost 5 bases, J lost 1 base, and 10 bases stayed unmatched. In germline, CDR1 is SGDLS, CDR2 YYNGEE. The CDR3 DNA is TGTGCCAGCAGTGCCGGGACAGGGCCATGGTCCTATAATTCACCCCTCCACTTT. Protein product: CASSAGTGPWSYNSPLHF.

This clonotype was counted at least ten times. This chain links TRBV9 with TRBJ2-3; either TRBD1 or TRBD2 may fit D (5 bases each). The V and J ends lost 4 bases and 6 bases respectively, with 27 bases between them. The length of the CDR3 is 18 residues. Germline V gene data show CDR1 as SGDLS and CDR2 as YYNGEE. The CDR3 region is CASSTRGPNIGRSDTQYF. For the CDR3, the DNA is TGTGCCAGCAGCACAAGGGGACCGAATATTGGTCGGTCGGATACGCAGTATTTT.

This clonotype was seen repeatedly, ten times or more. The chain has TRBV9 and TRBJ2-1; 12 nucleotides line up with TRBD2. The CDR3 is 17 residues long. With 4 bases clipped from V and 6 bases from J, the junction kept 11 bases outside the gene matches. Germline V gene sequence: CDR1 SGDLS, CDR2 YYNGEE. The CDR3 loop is CASSTSRTSGTFNEQFF. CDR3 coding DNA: TGTGCCAGCAGCACATCAAGGACTAGCGGGACCTTCAATGAGCAGTTCTTC.

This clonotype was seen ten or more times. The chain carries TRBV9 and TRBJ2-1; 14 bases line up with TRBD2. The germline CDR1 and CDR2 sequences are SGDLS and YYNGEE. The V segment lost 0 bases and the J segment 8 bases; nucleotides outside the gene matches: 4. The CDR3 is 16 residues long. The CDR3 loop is CASSVAGTSGSYEQFF. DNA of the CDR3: TGTGCCAGCAGCGTAGCCGGGACTAGCGGGAGCTATGAGCAGTTCTTC. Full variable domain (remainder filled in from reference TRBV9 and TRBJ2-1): DSGVTQTPKHLITATGQRVTLRCSPRSGDLSVYWYQQSLDQGLQFLIQYYNGEERAKGNILERFSAQQFPDLHSELNLSSLELGDSALYFCASSVAGTSGSYEQFFGPGTRLTVL.

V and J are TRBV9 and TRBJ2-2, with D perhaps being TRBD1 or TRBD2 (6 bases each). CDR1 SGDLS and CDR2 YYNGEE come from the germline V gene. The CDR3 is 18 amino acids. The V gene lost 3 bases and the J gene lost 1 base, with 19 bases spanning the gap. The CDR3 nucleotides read TGTGCCAGCAGCGCGGATCGTTCGGGGGCGAAGAACACCGGGGAGCTGTTTTTT. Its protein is CASSADRSGAKNTGELFF.

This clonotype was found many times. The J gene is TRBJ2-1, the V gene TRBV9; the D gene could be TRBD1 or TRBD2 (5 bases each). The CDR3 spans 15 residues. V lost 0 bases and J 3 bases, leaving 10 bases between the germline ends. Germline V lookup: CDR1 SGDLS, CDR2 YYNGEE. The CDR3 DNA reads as TGTGCCAGCAGCGTAGGGAGGACACTCTACAATGAGCAGTTCTTC. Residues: CASSVGRTLYNEQFF.